The table lists the clone carrying this TCR beta chain with a few counts. This entry comes from a study of immune reconstitution after stem cell transplant in scleroderma. Trimming took off 5 bases at V and 7 bases at J, with 21 bases between the two ends. The V gene's germline CDR1 is MNHEY and CDR2 SMNVEV (reference sequence). The CDR3 consists of 16 residues. MiXCR, run by TCRdb on the RT-PCR reads, gives a single entry per CDR3 protein. This sample carries roughly 5,000 distinct CDR3 sequences, approximately 8.5% of them seen once, and the ten largest clones take approximately 4%. V gene TRBV27 combines with J gene TRBJ2-1; D may be TRBD1 or TRBD2 (5 bases each). The sample was taken before or after autologous hematopoietic stem cell transplantation (not recorded which). This TCR was sampled from a male donor with systemic sclerosis. CDR3 in DNA: TGTGCCAGCAGTACCCTGATGGGTCCAGGGAGAAATGAGCAGTTCTTC. It yields the protein CASSTLMGPGRNEQFF.